The source of this TCR beta chain is a study of cytomegalovirus exposure and HLA in healthy donors. The overall study: The 120 validation repertoires and the roughly 690 first-cohort repertoires shared a platform, a later analysis reported.

The CDR3 is made up of 13 amino acids. Unmatched junction bases numbered 6, after V lost 5 bases and J lost 6 bases. Germline V gives CDR1 MNHEY, CDR2 SMNVEV (reference sequence). Worth noting for this clone: Its matching antigen is unknown.

Study-wide results and caveats: Listed as cytomegalovirus-associated were 170 or so TCR beta chains. Most TCR sequences proved rare, with some public TCRs found in many donors.

Method: immunoSEQ multiplex PCR; TCRdb's copy keeps in-frame clones and lacks some. The sample gives 250,000 to 350,000 clones, nearly 90% of which show up once; around 0.91% is in the top ten. Donors came from a validation cohort of fewer than 150 subjects, distinct from the first 666-subject cohort. The J gene is TRBJ1-2, the V gene TRBV27; TRBD1 matches 7 bases. The receptor's source is a man aged 30 to 45 in good health and CMV-seronegative. The sample consisted of PBMCs. The CDR3 here is CASSNDRVHGYTF. For the CDR3, the DNA is TGTGCCAGCAGTAATGACAGGGTCCATGGCTACACCTTC.